A selection of T cell receptor beta chains follows, all from one sample in a study of blood T cell repertoires in COVID-19. Profiling relied on immunoSEQ multiplex PCR, and the TCRdb table lists in-frame clones only, not all of them. The sample yields tens of thousands of clones, about nine tenths seen once. The sample taken for sequencing was peripheral blood. Receptor source: a man in his fifties or sixties with active COVID-19. The CDR3 runs from the conserved cysteine through the conserved F or W.

TRBV7-9	TRBJ2-5	CASSLRGTGEETQYF
TRBV18	TRBJ2-3	CASSPGLDAFDTQYF
TRBV12-3/TRBV12-4	TRBJ1-2	CASSWRKEDGYTF
TRBV11-3	TRBJ2-1	CASSPSRGNEQFF
TRBV14	TRBJ1-2	CASSQTRNYGYTF
TRBV6-5	TRBJ1-1	CASMIQGPPTEAFF
TRBV7-3	TRBJ2-5	CASSLTVGEGGGETQYF
TRBV4-2	TRBJ2-3	CASSQITSGGAQYF
TRBV9	TRBJ2-2	CASSHYSGAKEGELFF
TRBV19	TRBJ2-2	CASSIGASGSGELFF
TRBV18	TRBJ1-2	CASSPLFDSRADGYTF
TRBV9	TRBJ1-3	CASSVGGETGNTIYF
TRBV28	TRBJ1-1	CASMSGGDTEAFF
TRBV7-2	TRBJ2-1	CASSPRTSSYNEQFF
TRBV29-1	TRBJ1-1	CSVAETGVTEAFF
TRBV3-1/TRBV3-2	TRBJ2-3	CASSPGLTQAGTQYF
TRBV2	TRBJ1-5	CASSVERGNQPQHF
TRBV19	TRBJ2-1	CASSKYSVNEQFF
TRBV24-1	TRBJ2-3	CATSDPAQANTQYF
TRBV10-2	TRBJ2-5	CASSETSQETQYF
TRBV5-1	TRBJ2-3	CASRSGTGGRADTQYF
TRBV28	TRBJ2-7	CASSLASGFIYEQYF
TRBV4-1	TRBJ2-1	CASSQVSSASYNEQFF
TRBV28	TRBJ2-7	CASSLPAGGGKSEQYF
TRBV13	TRBJ2-1	CASSSSRVFGNEQFF
TRBV28	TRBJ2-5	CASSPPGGLRETQYF
TRBV28	TRBJ2-7	CASSSVGQGEGEQYF
TRBV27	TRBJ1-3	CASSPPGGNTIYF
TRBV28	TRBJ1-2	CASNTYEQYGYGYTF
TRBV5-1	TRBJ1-5	CASSLARDGNQPQHF
TRBV29-1	TRBJ2-2	CSARTGSDGELFF
TRBV9	TRBJ2-4	CASSVTAGGPGDIQYF
TRBV4-3	TRBJ2-1	CASSQYLAGVGSSYNEQFF
TRBV4-3	TRBJ2-3	CASSQDPQSSTDTQYF
TRBV4-3	TRBJ2-6	CASSPHGASGANVLTF
TRBV29-1	TRBJ2-3	CSASNRDTDTQYF
TRBV3-1/TRBV3-2	TRBJ2-4	CASSRDRKGENIQYF
TRBV5-1	TRBJ1-1	CASSVQAGATEAFF
TRBV5-1	TRBJ1-2	CASSSTRGQGFGYGYTF
TRBV6-2/TRBV6-3	TRBJ1-1	CASTPRGQGWLNTEAFF
TRBV29-1	TRBJ1-1	CSVDRAKMNTEAFF
TRBV5-1	TRBJ1-3	CASSLGAANSGNTIYF
TRBV5-1	TRBJ2-1	CASSSPGLAGGRYNEQFF
TRBV19	TRBJ1-5	CASSILQDRLDQPQHF
TRBV18	TRBJ1-1	CASSPTGGAEAFF
TRBV9	TRBJ1-1	CASSQTSRVMNTEAFF
TRBV5-4	TRBJ2-6	CASSLPPGQSSGANVLTF
TRBV10-3	TRBJ2-7	CAIKSGLHYEQYF
TRBV19	TRBJ1-1	CASRAQGGSEAFF
TRBV13	TRBJ2-1	CASTTSGGASEQFF
TRBV6-5	TRBJ1-2	CASSYSGGAGTF
TRBV9	TRBJ2-1	CASSRTSGLDYYNEQFF
TRBV28	TRBJ1-5	CASRDGQIYRPQHF
TRBV6-4	TRBJ1-1	CASSDTSMNTEAFF